One T cell receptor beta chain is described in this entry. Its antigen is undetermined. The record originates from a study of shared clonotypes between healthy human individuals. Study-level results: A small donor pool kept down the genetic and exposure-history diversity that was represented.

Profiling relied on immunoSEQ multiplex PCR, and the TCRdb table lists in-frame clones only, not all of them. The table has 2 million to 2.5 million clones, 95% seen once; the top ten hold roughly 0.13%. The CDR3 covers 15 residues. Germline trimming cut 0 bases from V and 2 bases from J; bases unmatched to any gene: 2. CDR1 is LGHNA and CDR2 is YNFKEQ in the germline V gene. The clonotype comes from a man younger than 35 in good health. The J gene is TRBJ2-7, the V gene TRBV4-2, with 9 nucleotides matching TRBD1. Sequencing input: naive CD4+ T cells sorted from blood. Subset defined: CD45RA+ positively selected. CDR3 DNA sequence: TGTGCCAGCAGCCAAGAAAGGACAGGGGCCTACGAGCAGTACTTC. It translates to CASSQERTGAYEQYF.